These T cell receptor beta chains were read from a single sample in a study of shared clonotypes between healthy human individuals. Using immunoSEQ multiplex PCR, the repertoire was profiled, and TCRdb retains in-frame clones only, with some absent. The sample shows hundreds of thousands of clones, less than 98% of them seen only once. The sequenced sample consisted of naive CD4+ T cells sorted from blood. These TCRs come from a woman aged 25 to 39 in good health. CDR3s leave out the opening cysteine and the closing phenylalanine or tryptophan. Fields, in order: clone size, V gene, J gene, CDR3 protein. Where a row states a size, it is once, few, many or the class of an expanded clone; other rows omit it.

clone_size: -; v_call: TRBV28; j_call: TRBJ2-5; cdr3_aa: ASRSGTGETQY
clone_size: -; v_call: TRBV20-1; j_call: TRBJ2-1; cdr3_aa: SARTYNEQF
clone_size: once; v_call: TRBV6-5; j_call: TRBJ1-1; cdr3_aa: ASRNRDRQEAF
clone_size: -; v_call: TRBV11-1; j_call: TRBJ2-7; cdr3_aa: ASIITPGEGTYEQY
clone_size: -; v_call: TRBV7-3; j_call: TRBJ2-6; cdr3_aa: ASSLASSGANVLT
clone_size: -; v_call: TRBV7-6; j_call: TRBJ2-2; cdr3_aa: ASSLGKPRTGELF
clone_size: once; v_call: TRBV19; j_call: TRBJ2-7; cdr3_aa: ASSVLAGPYEQY
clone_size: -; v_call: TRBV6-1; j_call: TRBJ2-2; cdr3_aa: AAMLAGGAGELF
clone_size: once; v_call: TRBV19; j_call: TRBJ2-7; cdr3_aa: ASSSSGETSYEQY
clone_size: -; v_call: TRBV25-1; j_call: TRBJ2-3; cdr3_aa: ASRAEADTQY
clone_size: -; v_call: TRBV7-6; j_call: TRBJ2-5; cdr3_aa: ASSFNPGRETQY
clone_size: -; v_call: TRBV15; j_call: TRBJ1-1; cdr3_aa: ATSRSRVVHEDTEAF
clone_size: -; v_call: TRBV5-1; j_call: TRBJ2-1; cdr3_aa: ASSPGLAGEVEQF
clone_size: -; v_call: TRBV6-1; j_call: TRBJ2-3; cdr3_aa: ASSESGGGTDTQY
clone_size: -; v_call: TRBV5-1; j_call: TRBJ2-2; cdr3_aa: ASSPSQNTGELF
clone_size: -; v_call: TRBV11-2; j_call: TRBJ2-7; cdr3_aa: ASSLVGYEQY
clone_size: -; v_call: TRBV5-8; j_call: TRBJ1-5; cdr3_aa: ASSLGGREWQPQH
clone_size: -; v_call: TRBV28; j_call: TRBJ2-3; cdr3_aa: ASSRPSGGPTQY
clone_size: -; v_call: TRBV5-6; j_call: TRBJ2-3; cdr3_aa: ASSFRGRGTDTQY
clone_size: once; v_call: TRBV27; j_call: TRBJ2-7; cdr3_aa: ASSLYPGATYEQY
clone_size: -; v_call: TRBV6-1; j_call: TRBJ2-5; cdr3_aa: ASSEVNRGTQY
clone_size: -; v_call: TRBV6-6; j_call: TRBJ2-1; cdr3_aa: ASSPSGRGGEQF
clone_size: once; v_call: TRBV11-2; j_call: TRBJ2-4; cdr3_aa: ASSPTGLTGAKNIQY
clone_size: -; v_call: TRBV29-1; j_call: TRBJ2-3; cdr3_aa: SGDGTSGKKCTDTQY
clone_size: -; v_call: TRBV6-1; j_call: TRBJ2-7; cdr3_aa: ASSENGNSRTEQY
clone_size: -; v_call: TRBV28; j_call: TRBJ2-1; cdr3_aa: ASGRLNYEQF
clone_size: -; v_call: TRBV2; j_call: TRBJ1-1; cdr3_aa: ASREQGVEAF
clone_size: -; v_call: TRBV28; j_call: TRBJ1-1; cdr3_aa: ASSDTEAF
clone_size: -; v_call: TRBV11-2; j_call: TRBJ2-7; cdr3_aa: ASSTRGGQSEQY
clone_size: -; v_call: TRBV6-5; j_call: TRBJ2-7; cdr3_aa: ASSRGSSYEQY
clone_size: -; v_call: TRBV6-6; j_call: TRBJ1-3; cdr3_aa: ASIGDSGNTIY
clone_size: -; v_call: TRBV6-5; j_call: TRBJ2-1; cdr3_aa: ASSQGVNEQF
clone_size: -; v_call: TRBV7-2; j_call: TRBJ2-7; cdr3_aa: ASSLGFLTSGREEQY
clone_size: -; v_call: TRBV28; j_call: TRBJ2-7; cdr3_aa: ASWTLAAPNSYEQY
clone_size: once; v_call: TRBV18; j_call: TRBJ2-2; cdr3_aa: ASTPGGRAETGELF
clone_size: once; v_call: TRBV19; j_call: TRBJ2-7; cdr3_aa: ASRNAGGLSTEQY
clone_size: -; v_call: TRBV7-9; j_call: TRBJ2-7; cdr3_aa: ASSLVTGGAYEQY
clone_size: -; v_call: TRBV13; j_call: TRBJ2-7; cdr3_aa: ASSSWRSSYEQY
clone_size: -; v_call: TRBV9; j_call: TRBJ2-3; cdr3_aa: ASSPTSGSTADTQY
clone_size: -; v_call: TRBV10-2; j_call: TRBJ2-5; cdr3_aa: ASSEDSLGGRETQY
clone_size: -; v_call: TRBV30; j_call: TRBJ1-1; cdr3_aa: AWSVPGLGEAF
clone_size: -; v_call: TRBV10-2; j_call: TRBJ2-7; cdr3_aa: ASIPDRGRLYEQY
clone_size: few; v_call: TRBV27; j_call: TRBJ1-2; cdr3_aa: ASRTSGDGYT
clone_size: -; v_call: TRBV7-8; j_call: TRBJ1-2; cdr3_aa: ASSPNNRALASYGYT
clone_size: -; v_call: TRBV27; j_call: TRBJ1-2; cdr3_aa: ASRGPPDRGYGYT
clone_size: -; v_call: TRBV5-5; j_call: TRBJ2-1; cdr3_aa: ASSLGLAGSSYNEQF
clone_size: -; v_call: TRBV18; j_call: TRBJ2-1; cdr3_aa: ASSPPLAGASNEQF
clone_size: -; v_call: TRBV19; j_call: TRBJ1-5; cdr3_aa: ASSIVQGSNQPQH
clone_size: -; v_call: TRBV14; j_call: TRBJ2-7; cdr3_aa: ASSPRTLTYEQY